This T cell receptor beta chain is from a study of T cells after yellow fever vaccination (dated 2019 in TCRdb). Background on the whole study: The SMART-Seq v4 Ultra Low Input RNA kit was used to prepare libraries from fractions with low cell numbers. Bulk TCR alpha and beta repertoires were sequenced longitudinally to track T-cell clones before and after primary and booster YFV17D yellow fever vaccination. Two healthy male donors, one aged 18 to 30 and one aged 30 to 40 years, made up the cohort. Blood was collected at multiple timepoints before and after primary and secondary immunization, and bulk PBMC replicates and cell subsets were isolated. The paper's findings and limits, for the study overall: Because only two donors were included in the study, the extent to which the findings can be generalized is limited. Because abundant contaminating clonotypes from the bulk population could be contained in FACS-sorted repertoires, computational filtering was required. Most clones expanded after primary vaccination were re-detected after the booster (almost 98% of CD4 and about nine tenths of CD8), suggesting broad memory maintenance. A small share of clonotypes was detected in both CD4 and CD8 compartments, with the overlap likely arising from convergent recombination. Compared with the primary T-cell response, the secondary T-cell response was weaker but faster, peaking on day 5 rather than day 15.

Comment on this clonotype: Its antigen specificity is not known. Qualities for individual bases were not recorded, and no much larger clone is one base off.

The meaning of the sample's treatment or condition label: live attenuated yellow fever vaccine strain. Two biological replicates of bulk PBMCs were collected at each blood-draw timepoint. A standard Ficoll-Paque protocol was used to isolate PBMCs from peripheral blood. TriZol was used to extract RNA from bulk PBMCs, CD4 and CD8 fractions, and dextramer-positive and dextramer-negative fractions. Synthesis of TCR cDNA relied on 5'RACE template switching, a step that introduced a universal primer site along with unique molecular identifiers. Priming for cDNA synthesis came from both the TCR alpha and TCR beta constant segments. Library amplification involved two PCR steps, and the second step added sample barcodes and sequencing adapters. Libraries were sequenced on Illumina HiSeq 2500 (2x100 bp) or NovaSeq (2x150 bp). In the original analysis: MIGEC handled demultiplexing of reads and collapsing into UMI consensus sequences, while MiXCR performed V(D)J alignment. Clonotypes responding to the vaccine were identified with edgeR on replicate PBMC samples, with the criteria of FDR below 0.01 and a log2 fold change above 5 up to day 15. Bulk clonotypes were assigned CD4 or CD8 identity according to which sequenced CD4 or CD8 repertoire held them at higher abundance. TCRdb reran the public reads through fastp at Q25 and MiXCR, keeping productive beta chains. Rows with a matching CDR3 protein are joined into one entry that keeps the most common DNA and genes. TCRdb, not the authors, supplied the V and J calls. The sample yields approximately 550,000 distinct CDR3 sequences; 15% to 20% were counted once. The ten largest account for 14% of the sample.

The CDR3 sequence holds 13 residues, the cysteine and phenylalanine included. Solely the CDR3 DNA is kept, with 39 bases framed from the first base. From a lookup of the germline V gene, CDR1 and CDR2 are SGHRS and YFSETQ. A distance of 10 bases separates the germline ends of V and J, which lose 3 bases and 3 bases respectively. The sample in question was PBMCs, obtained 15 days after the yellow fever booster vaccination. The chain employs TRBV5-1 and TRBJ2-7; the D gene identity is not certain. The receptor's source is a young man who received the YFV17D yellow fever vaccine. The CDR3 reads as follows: CASSSPKNYEQYF. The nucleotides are TGCGCCAGCAGCTCGCCCAAAAACTACGAGCAGTACTTC.